The present T cell receptor beta chain was sequenced within a study of PD-1 blockade in classical Hodgkin lymphoma. Looking at the study overall: Each patient was given nivolumab 3 mg/kg through a vein every 2 weeks.

Worth noting for this clone: Antigen specificity is unknown.

Trimming stripped 3 bases from V and 6 bases from J, with 5 bases between. The length of the CDR3 is 11 residues. The germline V gene has CDR1 MDHEN and CDR2 SYDVKM. Assay used: immunoSEQ multiplex PCR; TCRdb lists only in-frame clones, some missing. The sample shows 150,000 or so clones, around four fifths of them seen only once. The patients all showed relapse after autologous stem cell transplantation, while their brentuximab vedotin exposure varied. General study results and limits: The baseline diversity of complete responders showed similarity to that of newly diagnosed patients. A significant rise in TCR diversity by C4D1 was seen for CD4+ but not CD8+ cells. Possible causes of repertoire differences, disease activity or prior therapy, remain undefined.

The V gene is TRBV28, the J gene TRBJ1-2; no definite D call. This receptor was obtained from a human donor with classical Hodgkin lymphoma. The sample consisted of peripheral blood mononuclear cells (PBMCs), taken before the second cycle of nivolumab. CDR3: CASSFRDGYTF. The CDR3 DNA reads TGTGCCAGCAGTTTTAGGGATGGCTACACCTTC.